The T cell receptor (beta chain) described here comes from a study of T cell responses to AZD1222 COVID-19 vaccine (dated by TCRdb to about 2021). Background for the entire study: AZD1222 recipients given second doses at about 4 weeks or at about 12 weeks were pooled, since spike-specific TCR depth and breadth were not found to differ between the two schedules. Trial participants were enrolled into age subgroups of 18-55, 56-69 and 70-plus years, which contained around 140, 26 and 57 TCR-sequenced participants, respectively. A total of 230 to 250 trial participants underwent TCR sequencing, of whom about 210 received two doses of AZD1222 and roughly 25 received two doses of the MenACWY control vaccine.

About this clone: Its antigen has not been determined. It has no much larger one-base neighbor in the sample; base qualities were not kept.

The time point label, read with the paper, signifies: baseline before first vaccination. Samples from vaccinated people were obtained from the UK trials COV001 and COV002, which included a single-blind randomized controlled phase 2/3 trial of AZD1222 (ChAdOx1 nCoV-19) in healthy adults. For TCRbeta chain sequencing, PBMC samples from trial participants were taken at day 0 and at day 28 after the second dose. The CDR3, cysteine through phenylalanine, is 13 amino acids long. The retained sequence is limited to the CDR3, 39 bases, with the frame set at the first base. The germline V gene (reference sequence) gives CDR1 as LNHDA and CDR2 as SQIVND. Between the V and J ends, shortened by 3 bases and 2 bases respectively, the junction contains 5 bases. Summary of the overall study and its limitations: CD4 TCRs associated with the vaccine covered the entire spike protein, and the dominant responses were in regions 160-218 and 743-854. Most participants were white British and females outnumbered males, and the authors suggested that clonal diversity may have been underestimated. Nearly half of unique spike-specific TCRs reportedly recognized epitopes outside regions mutated in the B.1.351 and B.1.1.7 variants. Conclusions about previously exposed vaccinees are limited because only a handful of AZD1222 recipients were SARS-CoV-2 seropositive at baseline. No day 14 peak-response samples were available, so repertoires were characterized only after the peak T cell response. Spike-specific TCR breadth and depth rose significantly after two AZD1222 doses compared with day 0 and with MenACWY recipients. In the small 56-69-year group, the increase in depth fell short of significance, most likely because of low power.

The CDR3 regions of human TCRbeta chains were analyzed by immunosequencing. Turning to the authors' computational methods: Repertoire TCRs were matched against a reference library of SARS-CoV-2-specific TCRs generated with the MIRA antigen-specificity platform. Breadth meant the fraction of unique TCRs that were SARS-CoV-2-associated, whereas depth meant the fraction of total T cells that were SARS-CoV-2-associated. Using the MIRA data, every spike-specific TCR was mapped to the spike region that the TCR reacted to and assigned to either a CD4 or a CD8 class. Log10-transformed breadth and depth values were compared by one-way ANOVA with Sidak's multiple comparisons tests. This is the immuneACCESS table as TCRdb keeps it, with only in-frame sequences that have V and J called. A part of the clones is gone; compared with another copy, unresolved V genes explain less than half, and the rest is unexplained. V and J calls plus clone size are reproduced from that table; the DNA served to infer D and trimming. This sample holds roughly 65,000 clones; 88% were observed only once. 7.8% of the sample goes to the ten largest clones.

The sequencing here drew on peripheral blood, taken on day 0 of AZD1222 vaccination. This TCR derives from an adult in good health. The sequence joins TRBV19 to TRBJ1-5, with no reliable assignment of the D segment. The DNA sequence is as follows: TGTGCCAGTAGTATTGGGCGCAATCAGCCCCAGCATTTT. Its amino acids are CASSIGRNQPQHF.